The rows below give T cell receptor beta chains drawn from one sample of a study of tumor and adjacent non-tumor tissue in lung cancer. TCRdb analysed the multiplex PCR reads with MiXCR anew, one entry per CDR3 protein. The sample has roughly 150,000 distinct CDR3 sequences, approximately 64% seen once. Sequenced input: lung tumor tissue. All receptors come from a man in his sixties with small cell lung cancer. CDR3s include the opening cysteine and the closing phenylalanine or tryptophan. Each record gives: V gene, J gene, D gene, clone size, CDR3 DNA, CDR3 protein. The D gene is left open where the match is weak. Clone size, where shown, is once, few, many, or a class for clones that have expanded.

V gene: TRBV5-5
J gene: TRBJ2-1
D gene: .
clone size: .
CDR3 DNA: TGTGCCAGCAGCCTGGCCGGCAGGGATTATGATGAGCAGTTCTTC
CDR3 protein: CASSLAGRDYDEQFF

V gene: TRBV9
J gene: TRBJ2-1
D gene: TRBD2
clone size: few
CDR3 DNA: TGTGCCAGCAGCGTATCTAGCGGAGCTTCCTACAATGAGCAGTTCTTC
CDR3 protein: CASSVSSGASYNEQFF

V gene: TRBV4-2
J gene: TRBJ1-1
D gene: .
clone size: many
CDR3 DNA: TGTGCCAGCAGCCTGCAGCAAGGGGGACTCCGTACTGAAGCTTTCTTT
CDR3 protein: CASSLQQGGLRTEAFF

V gene: TRBV11-1
J gene: TRBJ2-2
D gene: .
clone size: medium-sized
CDR3 DNA: TGTGCCAGCAGCTTAGGGGGGTACGAGGGGACCGGGGAGCTGTTTTTT
CDR3 protein: CASSLGGYEGTGELFF

V gene: TRBV4-2
J gene: TRBJ2-5
D gene: TRBD1
clone size: .
CDR3 DNA: TGTGCCAGTGGACAGGGGACAGGGGAGACGCAGTACTTC
CDR3 protein: CASGQGTGETQYF

V gene: TRBV5-4
J gene: TRBJ1-2
D gene: .
clone size: many
CDR3 DNA: TGTGCCAGCAGACAGAGGGACTATGGCTACACCTTC
CDR3 protein: CASRQRDYGYTF

V gene: TRBV6-1
J gene: TRBJ1-5
D gene: .
clone size: once
CDR3 DNA: TGTGCCAGCAGAGTTACTGCGAGACAGCCCCAGCATTTT
CDR3 protein: CASRVTARQPQHF

V gene: TRBV6-6
J gene: TRBJ2-1
D gene: .
clone size: .
CDR3 DNA: TGTGACAGCAGCTTGACTATCGGGAGCAATGAGCAGTTCTTC
CDR3 protein: CDSSLTIGSNEQFF

V gene: TRBV11-2
J gene: TRBJ2-1
D gene: TRBD2
clone size: .
CDR3 DNA: TGTGTCAGCGGCCACCTTATAGGGACTAATAACAATGAGCAGTTCTTC
CDR3 protein: CVSGHLIGTNNNEQFF

V gene: TRBV11-1
J gene: TRBJ2-7
D gene: .
clone size: .
CDR3 DNA: TGTGCCAGCAACGGACAAGAGCGCGAGCAGTACTTC
CDR3 protein: CASNGQEREQYF

V gene: TRBV29-1
J gene: TRBJ1-2
D gene: .
clone size: .
CDR3 DNA: TGCAGAGTTGAGCGGAGGCAAGGCTATGGCTACACCTTC
CDR3 protein: CRVERRQGYGYTF

V gene: TRBV6-5
J gene: TRBJ1-3
D gene: .
clone size: once
CDR3 DNA: TGTGCCAACAGTTACTCGTGGCAGGAGGCCTTATATTTT
CDR3 protein: CANSYSWQEALYF

V gene: TRBV6-2/TRBV6-3
J gene: TRBJ2-3
D gene: .
clone size: .
CDR3 DNA: TGTGCCAGCAGTTACTCGGGGCGAGTCCCAGATACGCGGTATTTT
CDR3 protein: CASSYSGRVPDTRYF

V gene: TRBV11-2
J gene: TRBJ2-5
D gene: .
clone size: few
CDR3 DNA: TGTACCAGCAGTCTACAAGAGACCCAGTACTTC
CDR3 protein: CTSSLQETQYF

V gene: TRBV6-1
J gene: TRBJ2-3
D gene: .
clone size: few
CDR3 DNA: TGTGCCAGCGGTCCTAGGCGAGATACGCAGTATTTT
CDR3 protein: CASGPRRDTQYF

V gene: TRBV5-1
J gene: TRBJ1-2
D gene: .
clone size: few
CDR3 DNA: TGCGCCAGCAGCTTGGAGGGGAAGTCGGCCTATGGCTACACCTTC
CDR3 protein: CASSLEGKSAYGYTF

V gene: TRBV6-5
J gene: TRBJ2-2
D gene: .
clone size: .
CDR3 DNA: TGTGCCAGCATCGCACCGGGGGCCGGGGCCGGGGAGCTGTTTTTT
CDR3 protein: CASIAPGAGAGELFF

V gene: TRBV18
J gene: TRBJ2-2
D gene: .
clone size: .
CDR3 DNA: TGCGCCATTTCACGCGGGACATCCGGGGAGCTGTTTTTT
CDR3 protein: CAISRGTSGELFF

V gene: TRBV11-2
J gene: TRBJ2-3
D gene: .
clone size: many
CDR3 DNA: TGTGCCAGCAGCCTCCTAGGAAGCGGCGTCACAGATACGCAGTATTTT
CDR3 protein: CASSLLGSGVTDTQYF

V gene: TRBV29-1
J gene: TRBJ2-2
D gene: .
clone size: .
CDR3 DNA: TGCAGCGTTGTAGGTGCACTATCAGCGAACACCGGGGAACTGTTTTTT
CDR3 protein: CSVVGALSANTGELFF

V gene: TRBV5-4
J gene: TRBJ2-3
D gene: TRBD2
clone size: .
CDR3 DNA: TGTGCCAGCAGCTTTACTAGCGGGAGGTCAGATACGCAGTATTTT
CDR3 protein: CASSFTSGRSDTQYF

V gene: TRBV6-1
J gene: TRBJ2-5
D gene: TRBD2
clone size: many
CDR3 DNA: TGTGCCAGCAGCCCGGGGGGGATGACCCAGTACTTC
CDR3 protein: CASSPGGMTQYF

V gene: TRBV11-2
J gene: TRBJ2-3
D gene: .
clone size: many
CDR3 DNA: TGTGCCAGCAGCCCGCTGAAGACAGATACGCAGTATTTT
CDR3 protein: CASSPLKTDTQYF

V gene: TRBV7-9
J gene: TRBJ1-2
D gene: .
clone size: few
CDR3 DNA: TGTGCCAGCAGCTTATTTTTGAGAGGGGGATATGGCTACACCTTC
CDR3 protein: CASSLFLRGGYGYTF

V gene: TRBV14
J gene: TRBJ2-2
D gene: .
clone size: .
CDR3 DNA: TGTGCCAGCAGTCTAGACAGGTTGAACACCGGGGAGCTGTTTTTT
CDR3 protein: CASSLDRLNTGELFF

V gene: TRBV6-5
J gene: TRBJ1-4
D gene: .
clone size: once
CDR3 DNA: TGTGCCAGCAGATACGGGGAACGTGAAAAACTGTTTTTT
CDR3 protein: CASRYGEREKLFF

V gene: TRBV7-9
J gene: TRBJ2-4
D gene: .
clone size: few
CDR3 DNA: TGTGCCAGCAGCTTAGAAGCCCTGCGGGGTACCATTCAGTACTTC
CDR3 protein: CASSLEALRGTIQYF

V gene: TRBV20-1
J gene: TRBJ2-5
D gene: TRBD2
clone size: .
CDR3 DNA: TGCAGTGCTAGAGATCCAACCTTGGCTAGCGGGAAGTTTGAGACTCGGTACTTC
CDR3 protein: CSARDPTLASGKFETRYF

V gene: TRBV29-1
J gene: TRBJ2-1
D gene: .
clone size: .
CDR3 DNA: TGCAGCATTGCCCCCAGGGAGTCTCACAATGAGCAGTTCTTC
CDR3 protein: CSIAPRESHNEQFF

V gene: TRBV11-2
J gene: TRBJ2-6
D gene: .
clone size: .
CDR3 DNA: TGTGCCAGCACCTTGTCCGGGGATGGGCCCAACGTCCCGACTTTC
CDR3 protein: CASTLSGDGPNVPTF

V gene: TRBV12-3/TRBV12-4
J gene: TRBJ2-5
D gene: .
clone size: many
CDR3 DNA: TGTGCCAGCAGTGGGGCGGAGACCCAGTACTTC
CDR3 protein: CASSGAETQYF

V gene: TRBV20-1
J gene: TRBJ2-3
D gene: .
clone size: once
CDR3 DNA: TGCAGTGTTAGAGATCAAAGGGCAGATATGCAGTATTTT
CDR3 protein: CSVRDQRADMQYF

V gene: TRBV7-2
J gene: TRBJ2-2
D gene: .
clone size: .
CDR3 DNA: TGTGCCAGCACCTTCAGCGGGTACGCGAACACCGGGGAGCTGTTTTTT
CDR3 protein: CASTFSGYANTGELFF

V gene: TRBV11-3
J gene: TRBJ2-1
D gene: .
clone size: .
CDR3 DNA: TGTGCCAGCAGCTTAGGTACGGCGTGTAACCCAAAGCGGGAGCAGTTCTTC
CDR3 protein: CASSLGTACNPKREQFF

V gene: TRBV11-2
J gene: TRBJ1-3
D gene: .
clone size: .
CDR3 DNA: TGTGCCAGCAGCTCAGGGACTCTTGGAAACACCACATATTTT
CDR3 protein: CASSSGTLGNTTYF

V gene: TRBV5-1
J gene: TRBJ2-2
D gene: .
clone size: .
CDR3 DNA: TGCGCCAGCAGCTTGCTTAGCGCTCGGGCCGGGGAGCTGTTTTTT
CDR3 protein: CASSLLSARAGELFF

V gene: TRBV5-1
J gene: TRBJ2-3
D gene: .
clone size: .
CDR3 DNA: TGCGCCAGCAGCTTGGGCCTATTCTTGGCGGATACGCAGTATTTT
CDR3 protein: CASSLGLFLADTQYF

V gene: TRBV20-1
J gene: TRBJ2-2
D gene: TRBD2
clone size: few
CDR3 DNA: TGCAGTGCTACCGTACCCCCGGGACTAGCGGGAGGTAGCACCGGGGAGCTGGTTTTT
CDR3 protein: CSATVPPGLAGGSTGELVF

V gene: TRBV5-6
J gene: TRBJ2-2
D gene: .
clone size: .
CDR3 DNA: TGTGCCAGCAGCTTGCTCCGGGTGAACAGCGGGGAGCTGTTTTTT
CDR3 protein: CASSLLRVNSGELFF

V gene: TRBV20-1
J gene: TRBJ2-4
D gene: TRBD2
clone size: many
CDR3 DNA: TGCAGTGCTAAGCCGGGACTAGCGGGAGGGGGAGAAGCCAAAAACATTCAGTACTTC
CDR3 protein: CSAKPGLAGGGEAKNIQYF

V gene: TRBV20-1
J gene: TRBJ1-1
D gene: .
clone size: .
CDR3 DNA: TGCAGTGCTAGAGATCAAAACTTGAACAATGAAGCATTCTTT
CDR3 protein: CSARDQNLNNEAFF

V gene: TRBV7-8
J gene: TRBJ2-1
D gene: TRBD2
clone size: .
CDR3 DNA: TGTGCCAGCAGCTCAGGACGGGTAGGGCGGGGAGGGTTGAATGAGCAGTTCTTC
CDR3 protein: CASSSGRVGRGGLNEQFF

V gene: TRBV11-2
J gene: TRBJ2-1
D gene: TRBD2
clone size: .
CDR3 DNA: TGCACCAGCAGCTTGACTAGCGGGAGGGGGGATGAGCAGTTCTTC
CDR3 protein: CTSSLTSGRGDEQFF

V gene: TRBV5-6
J gene: TRBJ2-3
D gene: TRBD2
clone size: once
CDR3 DNA: TGTGACAGCAGCTTGAGACTAGCGCTCTCAGATACGCAGTATTTT
CDR3 protein: CDSSLRLALSDTQYF

V gene: TRBV4-1
J gene: TRBJ1-4
D gene: .
clone size: .
CDR3 DNA: TGCGCCAGCAGCCAGGGACGGGGAAAGGAAAAACTGTTTTTT
CDR3 protein: CASSQGRGKEKLFF

V gene: TRBV6-1
J gene: TRBJ2-5
D gene: .
clone size: many
CDR3 DNA: TGTGCCAGCACCCTTAGTGAGACCGCACAAGAGACCCAGTACTTC
CDR3 protein: CASTLSETAQETQYF

V gene: TRBV20-1
J gene: TRBJ2-1
D gene: TRBD2
clone size: .
CDR3 DNA: TGCAGTGCCATGGACGGAGCGGGAGAATACAATGGACAGTTCTTC
CDR3 protein: CSAMDGAGEYNGQFF

V gene: TRBV30
J gene: TRBJ1-2
D gene: .
clone size: once
CDR3 DNA: TGTGCCTGGAGTAGCCTGTGGGGAGCTAACTATGGTTACACCTTC
CDR3 protein: CAWSSLWGANYGYTF